The present T cell receptor (beta chain) was sequenced within a study of T cells in women clearing cervical HPV infection. About the research overall: Control women cleared a single incident HPV16 infection within 12 months. Controls gave blood once infection was undetectable; cases at lesion identification. Case blood was drawn a median approximately five months after lesion detection. Findings and limits, study-wide: TRBV6-7 abundance was lower in cases than controls (0.11% versus 0.16%).

As for this clone: The antigen remains undetermined. From the germline J gene comes the end of the CDR3, since the read stops 3 residues before it.

V shed 5 bases and J 6 bases; nucleotides not matched to a gene: 2. CDR3 length: 12 amino acids. From germline, CDR1 is SGHNT and CDR2 YENEEA. Method: immunoSEQ multiplex PCR; TCRdb's copy keeps in-frame clones and lacks some. Recorded for this sample: approximately 13,000 clones. This receptor was taken from a woman aged 18 to 69 with a cervical HPV16 infection that either progressed to CIN3+ or cleared (not recorded which). Sequencing used blood buffy coat. The V gene is TRBV11-3, the J gene TRBJ2-3, with TRBD1 identical over 7 bases. CDR3 region: CASSLQGDTQYF. CDR3 bases read: TGTGCCAGCAGCCTACAGGGGGATACG.